This T cell receptor beta chain appears in the sequencing data of a study of Ad26.COV2.S vaccination and SARS-CoV-2 variants (dated by TCRdb to 2020 to 2023). About the investigation overall: Donors in the vaccine arm were drawn from COV1001, a phase I-IIa trial of Ad26.COV2.S in healthy adults that was multicentre, randomized, double-blind and placebo-controlled. Ad26.COV2.S was administered intramuscularly at a dose of 5x10^10 or 1x10^11 viral particles, either as one shot or as two shots given 56 days apart. TCRbeta repertoire sequencing was used to assess the specificity and breadth of SARS-CoV-2-reactive T cell receptors after Ad26.COV2.S vaccination. The TCR-sequenced set comprised around 32 samples: approximately 19 Ad26.COV2.S vaccine recipients, 5 placebo recipients and 8 SARS-CoV-2 convalescent individuals. Trial participants were randomized into five groups of five, in which low-dose or high-dose Ad26.COV2.S was given once or twice, or placebo was given on both occasions. Investigators did not know the trial group allocation while performing experiments and assessing outcomes. General study outcomes and caveats: Substantial breadth of spike-specific CD8+ and CD4+ T cell responses was reported after vaccination. The authors noted that the TCR breadth and depth analyses may have underestimated total T cell responses. Comparing responses between vaccine doses or regimens was not something the study was powered to do. Compared with placebo recipients, Ad26.COV2.S recipients showed higher spike-specific TCR breadth (P = 0.0014). Comparable non-spike TCR breadth was observed between vaccine and placebo recipients, consistent with only spike being contained in the vaccine.

This clone was counted a single time. Its antigen target is currently unknown. There are no base qualities to consult, and no much larger clone falls within one base. TCRbeta CDR3 regions were sequenced with the immunoSEQ Assay. After extraction, genomic DNA underwent amplification by bias-controlled multiplex PCR, followed by high-throughput sequencing. The authors' pipeline ran thus. To quantify the absolute abundance of every unique TCRbeta CDR3 region, sequences were collapsed and filtered. T cell fraction was estimated by normalizing TCRbeta template counts to usable DNA, which was measured by amplifying reference genes present in all nucleated cells. Repertoire TCRs were annotated as SARS-CoV-2-specific by exact matching of V gene, CDR3 amino acid sequence and J gene to a known reactive TCR set. MIRA supplied the reference SARS-CoV-2 TCR set, which was filtered for enrichment in COVID-19-positive ImmuneCODE repertoires so that public or cross-reactive TCRs were removed. Using the MIRA antigens, annotated TCRs were further analysed by specific ORF or by position within an ORF. Breadth was defined as the number of annotated unique rearrangements divided by the total number of unique productive rearrangements, and depth was defined as the summed frequency of the annotated unique rearrangements. Two-sided Wilcoxon rank-sum tests were applied when comparing TCR breadth between groups. TCRdb mirrors the immuneACCESS table, restricted to in-frame sequences. Some clones are absent from its copies; in checked studies, under half trace to an unresolved V gene, and the reason for the others is unknown. Clone size and V and J calls were adopted from that table, with D and trimming inferred from the DNA. The sample table shows some 640,000 clones, and 89% are seen once. The ten largest clones take up roughly 1.5% of the sample.

The sample's treatment or condition label is to be understood as: approximately 18 received Ad26.COV2.S at low or high dose, single or two shots; 5 received placebo; per-sample allocation not given. For vaccine and placebo recipients, the sequenced repertoires came from samples collected on day 63 after the first injection. Between 29 July and 7 August 2020, Cohort 1b enrolled about two dozen adults aged 18-55 years at one site in Boston, USA. As a vaccine, Ad26.COV2.S was a replication-incompetent adenovirus type 26 vector that expressed a prefusion-stabilized SARS-CoV-2 spike protein derived from the original Wuhan strain. The germline V gene provides CDR1 MNHNS and CDR2 SASEGT. The germline ends are 13 bases apart after V is trimmed by 7 bases and J by 4 bases. The CDR3 spans 14 residues, from the cysteine through the phenylalanine. Only the CDR3 DNA is retained, 42 bases long and in frame from the first base.

This receptor chain uses TRBV6-1 and TRBJ2-2; too little of a D gene remains to name it. This receptor was identified in a person between 18 and 59 years old who received the Ad26.COV2.S COVID-19 vaccine or a placebo. The sequencing here drew on peripheral blood, taken in a trial of Ad26.COV2.S vaccine versus placebo. CDR3 sequence: CASKASLGTGELFF. The DNA sequence reads TGTGCCAGCAAAGCTAGTTTAGGCACCGGGGAGCTGTTTTTT.